This record covers a single T cell receptor (beta chain). Its target is not known. The record originates from a study of shared clonotypes between healthy human individuals. Study-wide background: The study drew on two women and a few men aged 18 to 49 as donors. Whole-study findings and limits: Against clonotypes common to all four donors, non-shared ones had lower generation probabilities.

The CDR3 is 17 amino acids. V was cut by 4 bases and J by 0 bases, with 16 bases left in between. The germline gives CDR1 MGHRA, CDR2 YSYEKL. Naive CD8 cells lacked CD45RO, underwent positive selection for CCR7 and left out terminally differentiated effector memory CD45RA+ cells. The authors split each subset's genomic DNA evenly across several immunoSEQ plates. TCRdb keeps only in-frame clones here, not all; method: immunoSEQ multiplex PCR. Of under 2,000,000 clones in the sample, just under 95% were seen once. The origin of this receptor is a man between 18 and 29 years old in good health. Source material: naive CD8+ T cells sorted from blood. This chain joins TRBV4-1 and TRBJ2-1; D call uncertain. The CDR3 DNA sequence: TGCGCCAGCAGCCCCCAAAAGGAAGCCTTCTCCTACAATGAGCAGTTCTTC. It yields the protein CASSPQKEAFSYNEQFF.